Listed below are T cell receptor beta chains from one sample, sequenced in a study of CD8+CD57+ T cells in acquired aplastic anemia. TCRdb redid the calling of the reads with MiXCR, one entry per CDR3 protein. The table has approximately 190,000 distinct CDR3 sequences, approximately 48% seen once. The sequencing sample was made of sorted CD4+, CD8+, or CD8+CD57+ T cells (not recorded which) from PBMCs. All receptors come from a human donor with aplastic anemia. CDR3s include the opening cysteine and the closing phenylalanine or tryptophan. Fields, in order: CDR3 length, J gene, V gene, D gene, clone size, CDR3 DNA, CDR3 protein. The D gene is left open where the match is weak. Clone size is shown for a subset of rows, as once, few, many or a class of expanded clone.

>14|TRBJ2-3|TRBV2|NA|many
TGTGCCAGCCGGGACCGTCCTAGCACAGATACGCAGTATTTT
CASRDRPSTDTQYF
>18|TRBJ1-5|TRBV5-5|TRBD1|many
TGTGCCAGCAGCCTCAGGGGGCCGGCCGAGTATGGCAATCAGCCCCAGCATTTT
CASSLRGPAEYGNQPQHF
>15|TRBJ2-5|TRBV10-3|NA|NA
TGTGCCATCAGTGAGTACAGGGATGCAGGTGAGACCCAGTACTTC
CAISEYRDAGETQYF
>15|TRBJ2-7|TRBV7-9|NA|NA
TGTGCCAGCAGCTTGGAAGGGGGGGGCTCCTACGAGCAGTACTTC
CASSLEGGGSYEQYF
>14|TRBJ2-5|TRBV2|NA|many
TGTGCCAGCCCAACGGGACGAACAATAGAGACCCAGTACTTC
CASPTGRTIETQYF
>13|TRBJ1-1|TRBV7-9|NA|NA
TGTGCCAGCACCAACAAAGGGAACACTGAAGCTTTCTTT
CASTNKGNTEAFF
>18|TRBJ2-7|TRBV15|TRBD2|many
TGTGCCACCAGCAGAGATTTAATAACGGGACTAGGGGCTTACGAGCAGTACTTC
CATSRDLITGLGAYEQYF
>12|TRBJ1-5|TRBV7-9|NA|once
TGTGCCAGCAGCCTAGAAAGTCAGCCCCAGCATTTT
CASSLESQPQHF
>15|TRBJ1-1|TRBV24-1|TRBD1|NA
TGTGCCGCCAATAACGGACAGGCCGTGGACACTGAAGCTTTCTTT
CAANNGQAVDTEAFF
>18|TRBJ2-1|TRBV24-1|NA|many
TGTGCCACCAGTGATTTGCTGGGTCCCTCGGGCTCCTACAATGAGCAGTTCTTC
CATSDLLGPSGSYNEQFF
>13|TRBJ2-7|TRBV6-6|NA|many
TGTGCCAGCAGTTACCGGGACGGCTACGAGCAGTACTTC
CASSYRDGYEQYF
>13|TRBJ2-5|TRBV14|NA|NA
TGTGCCAGCAGCCAAGGAAGCAAGGAGACCCAGTACTTC
CASSQGSKETQYF
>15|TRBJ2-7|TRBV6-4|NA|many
TGTGCCAGCAGGGCTGCGCGTAACTCCTCCTACGAGCAGTACTTC
CASRAARNSSYEQYF
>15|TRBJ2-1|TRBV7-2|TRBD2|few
TGTGCCAGCAGTCGCAGCGGGAGGCTCATGAATGAGCAGTTCTTC
CASSRSGRLMNEQFF
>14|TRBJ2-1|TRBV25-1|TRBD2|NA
TGTGCCAGCAGTGAACCTGGGAGGGAAGGTGAGCAGTTCTTC
CASSEPGREGEQFF
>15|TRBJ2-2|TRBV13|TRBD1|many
TGTGCCAGCAGCCCGTCCTGGGGACAGCCCGGGGAGCTGTTTTTT
CASSPSWGQPGELFF
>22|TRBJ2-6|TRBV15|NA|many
TGTGCCACCAGCAGAGATATAAGAATACGGGGCCTTACAGTCTCTGGGGCCAACGTCCTGACTTTC
CATSRDIRIRGLTVSGANVLTF
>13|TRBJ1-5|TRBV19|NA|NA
TGTGCCAGCAGCACGGGGGTTTGGGAGCCCCAGCGTTTT
CASSTGVWEPQRF
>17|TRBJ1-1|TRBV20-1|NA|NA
TGCAGTGCTAGAGATCGACACGGGAGGGCGAGGGCCACTGAAGCTTTCTTT
CSARDRHGRARATEAFF
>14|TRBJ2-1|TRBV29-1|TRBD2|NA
TGCAGCGTTGGACTAGCGGGAAGACGCAATGAGCAGTTCTTC
CSVGLAGRRNEQFF
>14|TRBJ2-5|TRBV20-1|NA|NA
TGCAGTGCTCAAAGGAGGGGGCAGGCGGAGACCCAGTACTTC
CSAQRRGQAETQYF
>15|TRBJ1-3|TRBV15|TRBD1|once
TGTGCCACCACACCGGGCGACAGGGTCGGAAACACCATATATTTT
CATTPGDRVGNTIYF
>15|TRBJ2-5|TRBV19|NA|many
TGTGCCAGTAGTATCTCGTCCATAGGTGGAGAGACCCAGTACTTC
CASSISSIGGETQYF
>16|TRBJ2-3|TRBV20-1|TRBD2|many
TGCAGTGCTAGGGGCGGGAGTACGGCTAGCACAGATACGCAGTATTTT
CSARGGSTASTDTQYF
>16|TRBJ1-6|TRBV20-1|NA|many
TGCAGTGCTAGAGTAGGGGCGAGCTCCTATAATTCACCCCTCCACTTT
CSARVGASSYNSPLHF
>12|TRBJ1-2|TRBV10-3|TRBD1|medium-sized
TGTGCCATCATGGGACAGACCTATGGCTACACCTTC
CAIMGQTYGYTF
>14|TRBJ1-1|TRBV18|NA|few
TGTGCCAGCTCCTTTAATGGGGCAAACACTGAAGCTTTCTTT
CASSFNGANTEAFF
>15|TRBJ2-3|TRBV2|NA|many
TGTGCCAGCAGTGAAAAATTGCTTAGCACAGATACGCAGTATTTT
CASSEKLLSTDTQYF
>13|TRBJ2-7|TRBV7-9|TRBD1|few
TGTGCCAGCACCCCGGGACAGGGAGACGAGCAGTACTTC
CASTPGQGDEQYF
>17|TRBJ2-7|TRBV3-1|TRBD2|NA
TGTGCCAGCAGCCAAGAAGGGGCTAGCGGTATTCCCTACGAGCAGTACTTC
CASSQEGASGIPYEQYF
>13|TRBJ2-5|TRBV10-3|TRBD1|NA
TGTGCCATCACCCCGACAGGGGTAAAGACCCAGTACTTC
CAITPTGVKTQYF
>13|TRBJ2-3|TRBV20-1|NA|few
TGCAGTGCTAGCGGCACGGCCGGGGATACGCAGTATTTT
CSASGTAGDTQYF
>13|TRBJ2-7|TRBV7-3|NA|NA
TGTGCCAGCAGCTTAGGCAGCGGAGACGAGCAGTACTTC
CASSLGSGDEQYF
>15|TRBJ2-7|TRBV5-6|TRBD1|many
TGTGCCAGCAGCTTGGGGGACAGGGAATTCAACGAGCAGTACTTC
CASSLGDREFNEQYF
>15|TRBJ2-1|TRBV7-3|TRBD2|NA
TGTGCCAGCAGCTTGTCTAGCGGGGGGGCCGGTGAGCAGTTCTTC
CASSLSSGGAGEQFF
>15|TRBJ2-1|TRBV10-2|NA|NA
TGCGCCAGCAGGGCAGCAGCGGGTCCATACAATGAGCAGTTCTTC
CASRAAAGPYNEQFF
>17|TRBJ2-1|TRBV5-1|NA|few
TGCGCCAGCAGCTTGAATGCCCCTCGGGGCTCCTACAATGAGCAGTTCTTC
CASSLNAPRGSYNEQFF
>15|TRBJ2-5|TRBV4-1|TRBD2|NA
TGCGCCAGCAGCCAGGCGACTAGCTGGAAAGAGACCCAGTACTTC
CASSQATSWKETQYF
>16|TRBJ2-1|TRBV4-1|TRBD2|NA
TGCGCCAGCAGCCCGACACTGACTAGCGGGAGGGGTACTCAGTTCTTC
CASSPTLTSGRGTQFF
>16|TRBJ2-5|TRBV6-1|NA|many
TGTGCCAGCAGTGGCCCCCGGACAACTTATCGAGAGACCCAGTACTTC
CASSGPRTTYRETQYF
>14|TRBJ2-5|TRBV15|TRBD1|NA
TGTGCCACCAGCAGAACAGGGGGTGTCGTGACCCAGTACTTC
CATSRTGGVVTQYF
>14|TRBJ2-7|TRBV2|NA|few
TGTGCCAGCAGATATGTGACTAACTCCTACGAGCAGTACTTC
CASRYVTNSYEQYF
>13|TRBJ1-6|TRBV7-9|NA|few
TGTGCCAGCAGCAACCAGGGAGGGTCACCCCTCCACTTT
CASSNQGGSPLHF
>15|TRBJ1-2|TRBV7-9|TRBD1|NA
TGTGCCAGCAGCCGAGGACAGGGGGCTGCACATGGCTACACCTTC
CASSRGQGAAHGYTF
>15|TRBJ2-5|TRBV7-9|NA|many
TGTGCCAGCAGCGGTACAGGGGGGGTGGGAGAGACCCAGTACTTC
CASSGTGGVGETQYF
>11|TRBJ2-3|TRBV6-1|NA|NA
TGTGCCAGCACAGGCGTCGATACGCAGTATTTT
CASTGVDTQYF
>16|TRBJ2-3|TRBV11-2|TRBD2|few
TGTGCCAGCAGCTTCTCTAGCGGGGGGGCTACAGATACGCAGTATTTT
CASSFSSGGATDTQYF
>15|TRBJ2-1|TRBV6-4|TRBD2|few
TGTGCCAGCAGTAGTGGCGGGGGGGAATACAATGAGCAGTTCTTC
CASSSGGGEYNEQFF
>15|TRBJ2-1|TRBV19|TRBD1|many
TGTGCCAGTAACTCCGGGACAGCCTCCTACAATGAGCAGTTCTTC
CASNSGTASYNEQFF
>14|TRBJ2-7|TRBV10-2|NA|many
TGCGCCACCGTCCGGGACGGGAGCTCCTACGAGCAGTACTTC
CATVRDGSSYEQYF
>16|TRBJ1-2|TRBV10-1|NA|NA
TGCGCCAGCAGTGATCTGGTACCGGACATGCCTGGAGGCTACACCTTC
CASSDLVPDMPGGYTF
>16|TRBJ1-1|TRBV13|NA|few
TGTGCCAGCAGCTTAGGTGGGTTTGTGGCAGGGACTGAAGCTTTCTTT
CASSLGGFVAGTEAFF